One TCR beta chain is described in this entry. This clonotype was observed many times. No cognate antigen has been identified for it. No clone much larger than this one lies a single base away; base qualities are absent. Ophthalmopathy patients were characterized by moderately to severely active disease, a Clinical Activity Score of at least 3, a NOSPECS grade of at least 4, and a disease duration under 3 months. Patients were excluded if they had other autoimmune diseases, uncontrolled infections, pregnancy or lactation. Clinical symptoms, serum thyroxine, TRAb, thyroid ultrasound and orbital computed tomography formed the basis of the diagnosis. Using Ficoll-Paque density gradient centrifugation, PBMCs were isolated from less than 13 ml of fresh peripheral blood. Trizol reagent was used to extract the total RNA, and its quality was then checked on an Agilent 2100 Bioanalyzer. For repertoire sequencing, TCR beta CDR3 regions were amplified from RNA transcripts. HTBI primers and the Qiagen OneStep RT-PCR kit were used in a first-round RT-PCR, which was followed by a second-round multiplex PCR, size selection and purification. The libraries underwent paired-end sequencing with 100 bp reads on an Illumina HiSeq2000. The original methods were these. SOAPnuke was used to process the reads, removing any read that contained adapters or uncalled bases, had a mean Phred below 15, or lacked an exact match to the constant primer or identifier. High-quality paired reads were merged with COPE v1.2.5. Each unique nucleotide sequence was defined as a clonotype, and clonotypes were aligned to IMGT TRB V, D and J references with MiTCR v1.1. Only V-J combinations with frequency above 0.0001 were analysed, covering about 99% of repertoires. For each V-J combination, a TCR clonal expansion and chaos score was defined as the ratio of F50 clonal expansion to chaos observed in the TCRdist matrix. Welch's t-statistics and random forest were used to reduce features to about a dozen V-J combinations, which were fed into a naive Bayes classifier. Thyroid-blood repertoire similarity was quantified with the Morisita-Horn index. TCRdb trimmed public reads at Q25 via fastp, called clones via MiXCR and kept in-frame beta chains. Rows with a matching CDR3 protein are joined into one entry that keeps the most common DNA and genes. TCRdb, not the original authors, processed these V and J calls. This sample lists 200,000 to 250,000 distinct CDR3 sequences; about 22% were detected once. The top ten clonotypes cover around 45% of the sample.

These data belong to a study of Graves' ophthalmopathy and Graves' hyperthyroidism (dated 2018 in TCRdb). Concerning the study at large: Peripheral blood samples were taken at the time of initial diagnosis, before any treatment was given. The study used TCR beta repertoire signatures to distinguish Graves' ophthalmopathy from Graves' hyperthyroidism and to predict progression to ophthalmopathy. In total, approximately 130 blood samples were TCR-sequenced: fewer than 50 ophthalmopathy, roughly 77 hyperthyroidism and about 17 hyperthyroidism-to-ophthalmopathy patients. To explore V-J signatures distinguishing ophthalmopathy from hyperthyroidism, a discovery set of about 99 patients (roughly 44 ophthalmopathy, roughly 55 stable hyperthyroidism) was enrolled. For independent validation, a separate cohort was made up of 18 hyperthyroidism patients plus 17 patients who later progressed from hyperthyroidism to ophthalmopathy. In 6 or 7 hyperthyroidism patients, T-cell repertoires of thyroid tissue and blood were compared. After sampling, hyperthyroidism patients received methimazole starting at 30 mg daily, and ophthalmopathy patients received high-dose intravenous methylprednisolone. The 100 or so discovery patients were randomly divided into training and test sets at a 7:3 ratio. Study-wide conclusions, independent of this receptor: The 13-signature model separated ophthalmopathy from stable hyperthyroidism with 85% to 90% sensitivity and almost 84% specificity in cross-validation, and 80%/75% in the test set. No statistical method was used to set the sample size in advance, and the investigators knew which group each participant was assigned to. Most expanded thyroid clonotypes with frequency above 0.001 were also detected in blood, suggesting blood repertoires may reflect the thyroid immune response. In validation, the model predicted ophthalmopathy progression with 55% to 71% sensitivity and 72.22% specificity; fewer than 15 predicted patients were CT-confirmed with GO in a median of approximately 6.5 months.

Reading from cysteine to phenylalanine, the CDR3 counts 15 amino acids. Here the CDR3 DNA is all that survives: 45 bases in frame from base 1. Clipping removes 0 bases from V and 6 bases from J, with 6 as the unmatched junction base count. Taken from the germline V gene (reference sequence), the CDR1 and CDR2 loops are LGHDT and YNNKEL. Specimen: peripheral blood. This receptor chain uses TRBV3-1 and TRBJ2-5; TRBD2 agrees with 8 junctional bases. The clonotype originates from a woman aged 45-59 years with Graves' ophthalmopathy. Donor details come from another sample of the same person, matched by shared clones. CDR3 sequence: CASSQDRGTSKTQYF. The base sequence is TGTGCCAGCAGCCAAGATAGGGGGACTAGTAAGACCCAGTACTTC.